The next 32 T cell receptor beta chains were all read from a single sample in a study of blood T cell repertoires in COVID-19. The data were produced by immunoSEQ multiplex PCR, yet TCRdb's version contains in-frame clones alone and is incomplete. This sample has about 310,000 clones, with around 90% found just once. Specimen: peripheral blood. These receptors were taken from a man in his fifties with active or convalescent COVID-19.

CDR3 sequence: CASSHGTGQGSPLHF. As DNA, the CDR3 is TGTGCCAGCAGCCACGGGACAGGGCAAGGCTCACCCCTCCACTTT. This rearrangement joins TRBV3-1 (or the pseudogene TRBV3-2) to TRBJ1-6, with 9 bases lining up with TRBD1. Trimming removed 3 bases from V and 10 bases from J; junction bases left unmatched: 7. There are 15 residues in the CDR3. Germline CDR1 is LGHDT and CDR2 is YNNKEL (reference sequence).

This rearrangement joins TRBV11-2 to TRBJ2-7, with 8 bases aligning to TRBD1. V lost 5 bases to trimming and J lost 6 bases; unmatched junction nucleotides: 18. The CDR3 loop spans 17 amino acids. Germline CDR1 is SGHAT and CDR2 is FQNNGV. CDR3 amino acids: CASSPGVGRGHNSEQYF. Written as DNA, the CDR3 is TGTGCCAGCAGCCCAGGGGTGGGCAGGGGGCACAATTCCGAGCAGTACTTC.

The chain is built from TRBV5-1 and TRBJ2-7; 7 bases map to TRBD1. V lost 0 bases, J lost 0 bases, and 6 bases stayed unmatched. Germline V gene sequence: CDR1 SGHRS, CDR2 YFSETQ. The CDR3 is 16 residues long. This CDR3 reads CASSLGRGPHSYEQYF. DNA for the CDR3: TGCGCCAGCAGCTTGGGTAGGGGGCCCCACTCCTACGAGCAGTACTTC.

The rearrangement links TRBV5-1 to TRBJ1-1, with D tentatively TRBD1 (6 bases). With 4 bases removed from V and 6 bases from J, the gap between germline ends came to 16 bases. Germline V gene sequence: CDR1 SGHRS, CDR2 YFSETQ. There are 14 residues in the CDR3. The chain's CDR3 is CASSPGGTRAEAFF. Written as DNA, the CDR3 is TGCGCCAGCAGCCCTGGTGGGACACGGGCTGAAGCTTTCTTT.

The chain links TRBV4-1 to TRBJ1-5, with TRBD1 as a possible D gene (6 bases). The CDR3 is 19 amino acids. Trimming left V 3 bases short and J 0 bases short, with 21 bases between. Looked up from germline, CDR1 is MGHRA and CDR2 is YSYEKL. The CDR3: CASSHSPEGGEDSNQPQHF. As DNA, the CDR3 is TGCGCCAGCAGCCACTCGCCCGAGGGGGGGGAGGATAGCAATCAGCCCCAGCATTTT.

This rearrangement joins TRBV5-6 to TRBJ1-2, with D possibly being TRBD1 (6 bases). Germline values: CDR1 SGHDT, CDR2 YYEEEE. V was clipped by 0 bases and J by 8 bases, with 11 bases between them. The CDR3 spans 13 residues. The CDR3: CASSLEQGDGYTF. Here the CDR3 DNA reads TGTGCCAGCAGCTTGGAACAGGGTGACGGCTACACCTTC.

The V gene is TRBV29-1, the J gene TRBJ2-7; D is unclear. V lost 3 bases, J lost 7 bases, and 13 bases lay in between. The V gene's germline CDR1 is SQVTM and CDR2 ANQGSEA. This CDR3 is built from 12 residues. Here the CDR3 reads CSVDGAFGEQYF. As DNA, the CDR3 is TGCAGCGTTGACGGAGCTTTTGGGGAGCAGTACTTC.

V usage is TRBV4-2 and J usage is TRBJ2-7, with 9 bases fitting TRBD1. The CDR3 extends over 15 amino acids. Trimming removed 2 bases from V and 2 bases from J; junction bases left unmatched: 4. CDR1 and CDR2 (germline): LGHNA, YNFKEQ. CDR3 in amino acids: CASSQLRDRAYEQYF. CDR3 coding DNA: TGTGCCAGCAGCCAACTCCGGGACAGGGCCTACGAGCAGTACTTC.

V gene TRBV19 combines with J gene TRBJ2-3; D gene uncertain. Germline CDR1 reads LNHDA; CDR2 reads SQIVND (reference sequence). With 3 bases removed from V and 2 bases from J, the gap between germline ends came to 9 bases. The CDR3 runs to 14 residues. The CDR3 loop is CASSIAAATDTQYF. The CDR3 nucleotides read TGTGCCAGTAGTATTGCGGCAGCCACAGATACGCAGTATTTT.

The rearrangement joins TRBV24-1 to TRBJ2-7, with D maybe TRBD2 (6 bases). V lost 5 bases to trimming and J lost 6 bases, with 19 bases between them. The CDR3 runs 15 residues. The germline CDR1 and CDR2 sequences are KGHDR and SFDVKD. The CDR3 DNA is TGTGCCACCAGTGGTAGTGGCGGGACCTACCGCGAGCAGTACTTC. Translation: CATSGSGGTYREQYF.

The CDR3 nucleotides read TGTGCCAGCAGTCACCATGACAGGGTGGATACGCAGTATTTT. Translation gives CASSHHDRVDTQYF. This rearrangement joins TRBV6-6 to TRBJ2-3; 7 bases are a match to TRBD1. Germline CDR1 is MNHNY and CDR2 is SVGAGI (reference sequence). J gave up 6 bases and V 5 bases, and 8 bases lay outside the gene matches. The CDR3 runs 14 residues.

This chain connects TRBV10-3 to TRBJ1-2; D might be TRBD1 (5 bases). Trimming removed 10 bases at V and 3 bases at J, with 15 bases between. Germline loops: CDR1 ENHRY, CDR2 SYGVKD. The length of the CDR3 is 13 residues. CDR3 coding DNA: TGTGCCACGGGGGAGGAACGGGACTATGGCTACACCTTC. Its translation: CATGEERDYGYTF.

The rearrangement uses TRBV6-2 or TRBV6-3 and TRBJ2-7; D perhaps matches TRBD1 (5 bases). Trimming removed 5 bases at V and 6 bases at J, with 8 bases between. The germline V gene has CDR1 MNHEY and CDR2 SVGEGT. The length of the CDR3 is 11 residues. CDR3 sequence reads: CASSPRAEQYF. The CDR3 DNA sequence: TGTGCCAGCAGTCCCAGGGCCGAGCAGTACTTC.

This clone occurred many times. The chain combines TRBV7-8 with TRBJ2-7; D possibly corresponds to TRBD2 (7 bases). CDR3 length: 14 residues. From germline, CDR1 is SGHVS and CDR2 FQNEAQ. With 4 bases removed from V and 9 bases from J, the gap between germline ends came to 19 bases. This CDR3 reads CASSSVVAGAGQYF. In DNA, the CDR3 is TGTGCCAGCAGCTCGGTCGTCGCGGGGGCAGGGCAGTACTTC.

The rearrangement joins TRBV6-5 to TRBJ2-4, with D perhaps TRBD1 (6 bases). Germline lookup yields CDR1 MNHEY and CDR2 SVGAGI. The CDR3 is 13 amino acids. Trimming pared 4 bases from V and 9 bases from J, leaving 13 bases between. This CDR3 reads CASSSSRGAIQYF. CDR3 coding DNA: TGTGCCAGCAGTTCGTCCAGGGGAGCCATTCAGTACTTC.

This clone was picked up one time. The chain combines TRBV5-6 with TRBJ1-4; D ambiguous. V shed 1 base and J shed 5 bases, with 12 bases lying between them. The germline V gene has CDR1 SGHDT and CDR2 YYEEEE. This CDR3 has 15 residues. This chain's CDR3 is CASSLSLVRNEKLFF. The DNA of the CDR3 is TGTGCCAGCAGCTTGAGTCTTGTCCGGAATGAAAAACTGTTTTTT.

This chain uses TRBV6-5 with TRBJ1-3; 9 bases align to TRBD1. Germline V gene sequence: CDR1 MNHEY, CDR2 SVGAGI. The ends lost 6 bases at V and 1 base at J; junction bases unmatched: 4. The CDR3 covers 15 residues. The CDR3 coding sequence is TGTGCCAGCAGAACAGGGGGCGTATCTGGAAACACCATATATTTT. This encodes CASRTGGVSGNTIYF.

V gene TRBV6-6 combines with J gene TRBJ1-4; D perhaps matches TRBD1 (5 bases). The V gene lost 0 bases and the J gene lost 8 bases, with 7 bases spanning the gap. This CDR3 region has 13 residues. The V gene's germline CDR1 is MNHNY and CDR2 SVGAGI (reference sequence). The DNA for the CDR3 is TGTGCCAGCAGTTACTCAACAGGCGAAAAACTGTTTTTT. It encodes CASSYSTGEKLFF.

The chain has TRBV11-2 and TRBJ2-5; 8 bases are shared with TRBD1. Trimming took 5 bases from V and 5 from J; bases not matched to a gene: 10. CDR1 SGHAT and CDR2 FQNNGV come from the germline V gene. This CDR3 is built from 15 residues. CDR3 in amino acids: CASSPVITGGETQYF. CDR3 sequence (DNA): TGTGCCAGCAGCCCAGTCATTACAGGGGGGGAGACCCAGTACTTC.

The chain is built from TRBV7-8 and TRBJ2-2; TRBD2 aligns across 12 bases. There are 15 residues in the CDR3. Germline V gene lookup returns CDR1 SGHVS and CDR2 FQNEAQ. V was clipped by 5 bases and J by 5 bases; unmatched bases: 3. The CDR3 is CASSAGLAGTGELFF. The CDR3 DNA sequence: TGTGCCAGCAGCGCCGGACTAGCGGGGACCGGGGAGCTGTTTTTT.

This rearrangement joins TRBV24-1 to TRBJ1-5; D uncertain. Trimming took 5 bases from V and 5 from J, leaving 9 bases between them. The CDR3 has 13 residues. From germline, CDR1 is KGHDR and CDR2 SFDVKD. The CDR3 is CATSGGVHQPQHF. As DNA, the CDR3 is TGTGCCACCAGTGGCGGCGTCCATCAGCCCCAGCATTTT.

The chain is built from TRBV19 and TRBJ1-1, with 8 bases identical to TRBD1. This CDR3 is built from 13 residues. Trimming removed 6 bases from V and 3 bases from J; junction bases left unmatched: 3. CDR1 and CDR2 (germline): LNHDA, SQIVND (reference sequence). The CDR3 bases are TGTGCCAGTAGCGACAGGGGAGACACTGAAGCTTTCTTT. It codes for CASSDRGDTEAFF.

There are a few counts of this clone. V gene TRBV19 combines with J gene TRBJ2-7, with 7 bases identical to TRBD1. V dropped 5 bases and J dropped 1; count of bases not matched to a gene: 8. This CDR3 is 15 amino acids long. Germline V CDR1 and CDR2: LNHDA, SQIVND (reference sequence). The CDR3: CASSPTGVFSYEQYF. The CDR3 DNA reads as TGTGCCAGTAGTCCCACAGGGGTGTTTTCCTACGAGCAGTACTTC.

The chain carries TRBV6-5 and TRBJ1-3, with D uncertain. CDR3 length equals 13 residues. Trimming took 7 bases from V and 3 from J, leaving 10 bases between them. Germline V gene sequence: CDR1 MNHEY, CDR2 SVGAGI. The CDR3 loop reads CASTPAGGNTIYF. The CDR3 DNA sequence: TGTGCCAGCACCCCCGCGGGTGGAAACACCATATATTTT.

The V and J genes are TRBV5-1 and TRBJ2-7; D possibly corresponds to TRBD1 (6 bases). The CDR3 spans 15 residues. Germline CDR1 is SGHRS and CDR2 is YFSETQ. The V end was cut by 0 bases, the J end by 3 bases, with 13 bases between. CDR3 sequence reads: CASSLGDIRNYEQYF. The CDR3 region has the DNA TGCGCCAGCAGCTTGGGGGACATAAGAAACTACGAGCAGTACTTC.

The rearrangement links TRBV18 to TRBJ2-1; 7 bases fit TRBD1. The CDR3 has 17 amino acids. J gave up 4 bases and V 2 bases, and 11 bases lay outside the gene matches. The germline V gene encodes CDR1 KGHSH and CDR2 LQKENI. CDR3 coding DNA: TGTGCCAGCTCACCAACTCTGGCACAGGGGAATTACAATGAGCAGTTCTTC. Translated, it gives CASSPTLAQGNYNEQFF.

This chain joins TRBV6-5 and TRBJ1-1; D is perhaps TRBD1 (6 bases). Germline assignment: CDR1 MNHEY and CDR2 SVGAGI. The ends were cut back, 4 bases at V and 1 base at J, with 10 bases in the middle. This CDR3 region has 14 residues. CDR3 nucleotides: TGTGCCAGCAGTTGGACAGCTTCGAACACTGAAGCTTTCTTT. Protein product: CASSWTASNTEAFF.

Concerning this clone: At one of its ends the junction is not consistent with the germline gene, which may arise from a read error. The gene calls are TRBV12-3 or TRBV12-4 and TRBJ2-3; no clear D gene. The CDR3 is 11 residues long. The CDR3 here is CASSLGSSRSF. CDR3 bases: TGTGCCAGCAGTTTAGGGTCTAGTCGGAGTTTT.

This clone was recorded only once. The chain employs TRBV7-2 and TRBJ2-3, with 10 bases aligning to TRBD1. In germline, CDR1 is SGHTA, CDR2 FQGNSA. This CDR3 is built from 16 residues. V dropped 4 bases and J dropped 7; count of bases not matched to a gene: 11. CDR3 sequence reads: CASSSQPGQGSNTQYF. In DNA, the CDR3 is TGTGCCAGCAGCTCCCAACCGGGACAGGGGTCAAATACGCAGTATTTT.

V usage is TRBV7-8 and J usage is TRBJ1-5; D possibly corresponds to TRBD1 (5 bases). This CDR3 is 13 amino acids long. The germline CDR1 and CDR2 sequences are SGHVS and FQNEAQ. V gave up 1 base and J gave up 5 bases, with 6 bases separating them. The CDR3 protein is CASSLGGYQPQHF. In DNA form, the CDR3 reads TGTGCCAGCAGCTTAGGGGGCTATCAGCCCCAGCATTTT.

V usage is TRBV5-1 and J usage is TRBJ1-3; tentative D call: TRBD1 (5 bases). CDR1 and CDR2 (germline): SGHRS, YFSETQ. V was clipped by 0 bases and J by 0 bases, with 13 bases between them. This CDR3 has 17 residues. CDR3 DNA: TGCGCCAGCAGCTTGGCAGGGTTCGGGAGCTCTGGAAACACCATATATTTT. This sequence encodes CASSLAGFGSSGNTIYF.

The CDR3 DNA is TGTGCCAGCAGCCCGGGGACAGACACCGGGGAGCTGTTTTTT. The encoded protein is CASSPGTDTGELFF. The genes are TRBV7-3 and TRBJ2-2; 7 nucleotides line up with TRBD1. V gave up 5 bases and J gave up 3 bases; unmatched junction bases: 3. The germline V gene has CDR1 SGHTA and CDR2 FQGTGA. The CDR3 totals 14 residues.